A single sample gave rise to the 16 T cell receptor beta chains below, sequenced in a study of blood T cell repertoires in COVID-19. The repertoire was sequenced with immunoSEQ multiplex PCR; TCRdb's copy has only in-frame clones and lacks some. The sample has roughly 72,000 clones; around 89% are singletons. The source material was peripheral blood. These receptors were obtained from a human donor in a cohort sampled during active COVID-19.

CDR3 DNA sequence: TGCGCCAGCAGCAAAAACGACAGGGGTAGGGACAATGAGCAGTTCTTC. Translation gives CASSKNDRGRDNEQFF. The V gene is TRBV5-1, the J gene TRBJ2-1; 8 nucleotides align to TRBD1. There are 16 residues in the CDR3. V was pared by 4 bases and J by 5 bases, with 11 bases of the junction left unmatched. The germline CDR1 and CDR2 sequences are SGHRS and YFSETQ. Full variable domain (remainder filled in from reference TRBV5-1 and TRBJ2-1): KAGVTQTPRYLIKTRGQQVTLSCSPISGHRSVSWYQQTPGQGLQFLFEYFSETQRNKGNFPGRFSGRQFSNSRSEMNVSTLELGDSALYLCASSKNDRGRDNEQFFGPGTRLTVL.

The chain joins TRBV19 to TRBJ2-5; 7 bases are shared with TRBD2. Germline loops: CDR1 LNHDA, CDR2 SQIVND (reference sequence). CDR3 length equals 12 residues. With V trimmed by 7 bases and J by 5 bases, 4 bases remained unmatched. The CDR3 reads CASKGEGETQYF. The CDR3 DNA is TGTGCCAGTAAAGGGGAGGGGGAGACCCAGTACTTC.

In nucleotides, the CDR3 is TGTGCCAGCAGCCGACTAGCGGGAGCTTTAGGAGATACGCAGTATTTT. This codes for CASSRLAGALGDTQYF. This chain joins TRBV3-1 (or the pseudogene TRBV3-2) and TRBJ2-3, with 12 bases matching TRBD2. Per germline, CDR1 LGHDT and CDR2 YNNKEL (reference sequence). The J segment lost 5 bases and the V segment lost 4 bases, leaving 7 bases of the junction unmatched. The CDR3 runs 16 residues.

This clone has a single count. CDR3: CASSGATGGYGYTF. CDR3 DNA: TGTGCCAGCAGTGGCGCTACAGGGGGGTATGGCTACACCTTC. The V and J genes are TRBV2 and TRBJ1-2, with 8 bases that match TRBD1. Germline CDR1 and CDR2: SNHLY and FYNNEI. V was pared by 4 bases and J by 5 bases, with 6 bases of the junction left unmatched. This CDR3 spans 14 amino acids. Drawing the rest from reference TRBV2 and TRBJ1-2, the complete variable domain is EPEVTQTPSHQVTQMGQEVILRCVPISNHLYFYWYRQILGQKVEFLVSFYNNEISEKSEIFDDQFSVERPDGSNFTLKIRSTKLEDSAMYFCASSGATGGYGYTFGSGTRLTVV.

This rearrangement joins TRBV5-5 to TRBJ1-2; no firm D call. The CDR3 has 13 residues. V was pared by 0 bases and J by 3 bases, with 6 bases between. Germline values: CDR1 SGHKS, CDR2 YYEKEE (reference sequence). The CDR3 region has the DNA TGTGCCAGCAGCTTGGACACCTACTATGGCTACACCTTC. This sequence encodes CASSLDTYYGYTF.

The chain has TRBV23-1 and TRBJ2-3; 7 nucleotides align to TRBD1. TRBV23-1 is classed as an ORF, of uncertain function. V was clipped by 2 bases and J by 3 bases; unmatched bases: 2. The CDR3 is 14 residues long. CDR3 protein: CASSQRQGTDTQYF. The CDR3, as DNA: TGCGCCAGCAGTCAACGACAGGGAACAGATACGCAGTATTTT.

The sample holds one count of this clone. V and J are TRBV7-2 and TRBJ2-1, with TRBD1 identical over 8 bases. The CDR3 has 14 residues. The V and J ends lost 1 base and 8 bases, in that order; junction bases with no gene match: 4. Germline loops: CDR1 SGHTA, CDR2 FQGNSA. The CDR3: CASSLGQGAHEQFF. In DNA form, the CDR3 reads TGTGCCAGCAGCTTAGGGCAGGGGGCACATGAGCAGTTCTTC. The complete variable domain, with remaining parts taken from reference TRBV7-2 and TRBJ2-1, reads GAGVSQSPSNKVTEKGKDVELRCDPISGHTALYWYRQSLGQGLEFLIYFQGNSAPDKSGLPSDRFSAERTGGSVSTLTIQRTQQEDSAVYLCASSLGQGAHEQFFGPGTRLTVL.

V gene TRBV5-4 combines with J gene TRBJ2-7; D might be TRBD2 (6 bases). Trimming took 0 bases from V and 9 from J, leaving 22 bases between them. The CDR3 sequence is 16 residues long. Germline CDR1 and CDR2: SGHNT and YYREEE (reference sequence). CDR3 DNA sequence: TGTGCCAGCAGCTTGGGCGGGGCACGGGCATTCGGGAGGCAGTACTTC. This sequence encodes CASSLGGARAFGRQYF.

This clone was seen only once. This CDR3 is CASSSQGSSYNEQFF. The CDR3 region has the DNA TGTGCCAGCAGCTCACAGGGTAGCTCCTACAATGAGCAGTTCTTC. This chain links TRBV7-3 with TRBJ2-1; D perhaps matches TRBD1 (6 bases). CDR1 SGHTA and CDR2 FQGTGA come from the germline V gene. The CDR3 is made up of 15 amino acids. Trimming took 4 bases from V and 0 from J, leaving 10 bases between them. The full variable domain, in which reference TRBV7-3 and TRBJ2-1 provide the parts outside the CDR3, is GAGVSQTPSNKVTEKGKYVELRCDPISGHTALYWYRQSLGQGPEFLIYFQGTGAADDSGLPNDRFFAVRPEGSVSTLKIQRTERGDSAVYLCASSSQGSSYNEQFFGPGTRLTVL.

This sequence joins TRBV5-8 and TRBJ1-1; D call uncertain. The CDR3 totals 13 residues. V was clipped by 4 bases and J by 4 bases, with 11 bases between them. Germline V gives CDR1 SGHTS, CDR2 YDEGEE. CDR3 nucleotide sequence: TGTGCCAGCAGCGTCGGTCGCCTCACTGAAGCTTTCTTT. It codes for CASSVGRLTEAFF.

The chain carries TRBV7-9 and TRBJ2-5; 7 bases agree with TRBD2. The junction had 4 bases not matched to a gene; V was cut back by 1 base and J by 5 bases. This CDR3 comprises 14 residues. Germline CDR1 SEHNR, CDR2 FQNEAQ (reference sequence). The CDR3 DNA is TGTGCCAGCAGCTTAGTGGGGGGGACGGAGACCCAGTACTTC. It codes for CASSLVGGTETQYF.

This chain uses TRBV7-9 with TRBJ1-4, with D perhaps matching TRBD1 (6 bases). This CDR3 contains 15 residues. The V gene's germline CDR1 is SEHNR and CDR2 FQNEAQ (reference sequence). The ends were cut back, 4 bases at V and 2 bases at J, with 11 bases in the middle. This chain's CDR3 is CASSSPDSTNEKLFF. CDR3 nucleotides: TGTGCCAGCAGCTCACCGGACAGTACTAATGAAAAACTGTTTTTT.

The CDR3 loop is CASSFSGGRGNEQYF. As DNA, the CDR3 is TGTGCCAGCAGTTTTTCTGGCGGGAGGGGGAACGAGCAGTACTTC. J is TRBJ2-7 and V is TRBV28; 9 bases map to TRBD2. The trim removed 3 bases at V and 5 bases at J, leaving 8 bases unmatched. The CDR3 is made up of 15 amino acids. Looked up from germline, CDR1 is MDHEN and CDR2 is SYDVKM.

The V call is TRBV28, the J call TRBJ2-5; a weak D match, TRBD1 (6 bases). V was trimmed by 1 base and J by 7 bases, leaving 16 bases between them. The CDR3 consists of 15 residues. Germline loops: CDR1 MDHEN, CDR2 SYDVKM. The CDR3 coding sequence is TGTGCCAGCAGTTTATCGCGGACAGTCCGAGGGACCCAGTACTTC. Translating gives CASSLSRTVRGTQYF. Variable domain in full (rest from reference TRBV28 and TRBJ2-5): DVKVTQSSRYLVKRTGEKVFLECVQDMDHENMFWYRQDPGLGLRLIYFSYDVKMKEKGDIPEGYSVSREKKERFSLILESASTNQTSMYLCASSLSRTVRGTQYFGPGTRLLVL.

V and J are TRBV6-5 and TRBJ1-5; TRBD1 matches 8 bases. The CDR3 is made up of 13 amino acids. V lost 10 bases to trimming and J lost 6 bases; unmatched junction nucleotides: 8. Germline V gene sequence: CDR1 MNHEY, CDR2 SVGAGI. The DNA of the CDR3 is TGTGCCACCGCTGGACAGGGAGGTCAGCCCCAGCATTTT. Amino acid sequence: CATAGQGGQPQHF.

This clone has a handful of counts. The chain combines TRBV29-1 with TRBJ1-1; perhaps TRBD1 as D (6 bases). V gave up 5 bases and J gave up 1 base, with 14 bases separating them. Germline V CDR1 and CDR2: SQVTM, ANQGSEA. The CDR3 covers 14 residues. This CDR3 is CSVLPRGPNTEAFF. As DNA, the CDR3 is TGCAGCGTTCTCCCGCGGGGGCCGAACACTGAAGCTTTCTTT.